This is a list of T cell receptor beta chains from one sample in a study of T cells in Graves' hyperthyroidism and ophthalmopathy. Via MiXCR, TCRdb re-called the multiplex PCR reads, giving one row per CDR3 protein. The table has about 500,000 distinct CDR3 sequences, around an eighth seen once. The sequenced sample was blood. These receptors all stem from a woman under 30 with Graves' hyperthyroidism. Both conserved end residues are part of each CDR3. The D gene is left open where the match is weak. Clone size is not always given. Where it is, it says once, few, many or a class for expanded clones.

.	TRBD2	TRBV24-1	TRBJ2-1	CATSEALAVGSYNEQFF	TGTGCCACCAGTGAGGCACTAGCGGTTGGGTCCTACAATGAGCAGTTCTTC
.	.	TRBV6-1	TRBJ2-7	CASSHRGVEQYF	TGTGCCAGCAGTCATCGCGGAGTCGAGCAGTACTTC
many	TRBD2	TRBV27	TRBJ2-5	CASSLPEGPLAGDVETQYF	TGTGCCAGCAGTTTACCGGAGGGGCCACTAGCGGGAGATGTGGAGACCCAGTACTTC
.	.	TRBV20-1	TRBJ2-3	CSVEDITSTDTQYF	TGCAGCGTTGAAGACATAACTAGCACAGATACGCAGTATTTT
many	.	TRBV7-2	TRBJ1-1	CASSFGEPNTEAFF	TGTGCCAGCAGCTTTGGGGAACCGAACACTGAAGCTTTCTTT
.	.	TRBV30	TRBJ1-3	CAWSVRRLSGNTIYF	TGTGCCTGGAGTGTACGGAGGCTATCTGGAAACACCATATATTTT
many	.	TRBV3-1	TRBJ2-1	CASSHFLRGGNEQFF	TGTGCCAGCAGCCATTTCCTAAGGGGGGGGAATGAGCAGTTCTTC
.	.	TRBV20-1	TRBJ2-3	CSALRGGGKKDTQYF	TGCAGTGCTCTTCGCGGTGGCGGGAAGAAAGATACGCAGTATTTT
many	.	TRBV19	TRBJ1-1	CASSIAGPGGTEAFF	TGTGCCAGTAGTATAGCCGGCCCGGGGGGCACTGAAGCTTTCTTT
.	.	TRBV7-6	TRBJ1-1	CASSFTQGGREAFF	TGTGCCAGCAGCTTCACCCAGGGTGGACGCGAAGCTTTCTTT
many	.	TRBV11-3	TRBJ2-7	CASSMDSYEQYF	TGTGCCAGCAGCATGGACTCTTACGAGCAGTACTTC
.	.	TRBV12-3/TRBV12-4	TRBJ2-3	CASSLSAGPPNF	TGTGCCAGCAGTTTATCGGCGGGCCCTCCGAATTTT
few	.	TRBV19	TRBJ1-2	CASRNDTWGYGYTF	TGTGCCAGTAGAAACGACACCTGGGGCTATGGCTACACCTTC
many	.	TRBV3-1	TRBJ1-1	CASSQNLNTEAFF	TGTGCCAGCAGCCAGAACCTCAACACTGAAGCTTTCTTT
many	.	TRBV3-1	TRBJ2-7	CASSQSGGQERPQYF	TGTGCCAGCAGCCAATCGGGGGGACAGGAGCGACCGCAGTACTTC
many	.	TRBV20-1	TRBJ2-1	CSARVLDRNDQFF	TGCAGTGCTAGAGTCCTCGACAGGAATGACCAGTTCTTC
few	TRBD2	TRBV7-2	TRBJ2-3	CASSRYSGDGTDTQYF	TGTGCCAGCAGTCGCTATAGCGGGGATGGCACAGATACGCAGTATTTT
many	TRBD2	TRBV28	TRBJ2-5	CASSLKGLAEETQYF	TGTGCCAGCAGTTTAAAGGGACTAGCGGAAGAGACCCAGTACTTC